This T cell receptor beta chain was identified in a study of shared T cell receptors in the human thymus. CDR1 is MNHNS and CDR2 is SASEGT in the germline V gene. The V gene lost 6 bases and the J gene lost 2 bases, with 13 bases spanning the gap. The length of the CDR3 is 15 residues. Profiled with immunoSEQ multiplex PCR; TCRdb holds only in-frame clones, not every one. This table holds a few hundred thousand clones, around 93% found once. The receptor was derived from a human donor. The rearrangement links TRBV6-1 to TRBJ2-2; D possibly corresponds to TRBD1 (6 bases). Sequencing was performed on thymocytes. CDR3 protein: CASRMWGPNTGELFF. As DNA, the CDR3 is TGTGCCAGCAGGATGTGGGGGCCAAACACCGGGGAGCTGTTTTTT.